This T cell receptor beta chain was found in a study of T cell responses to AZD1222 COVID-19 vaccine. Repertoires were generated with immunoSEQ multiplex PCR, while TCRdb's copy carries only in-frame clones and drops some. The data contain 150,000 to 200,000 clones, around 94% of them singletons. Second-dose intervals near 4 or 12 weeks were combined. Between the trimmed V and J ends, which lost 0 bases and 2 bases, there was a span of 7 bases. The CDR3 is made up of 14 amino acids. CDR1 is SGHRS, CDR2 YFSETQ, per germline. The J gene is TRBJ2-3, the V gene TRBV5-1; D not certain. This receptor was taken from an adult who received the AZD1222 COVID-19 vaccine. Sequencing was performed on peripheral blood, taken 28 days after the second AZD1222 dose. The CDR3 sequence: CASSLVTSTDTQYF. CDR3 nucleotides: TGCGCCAGCAGCTTGGTAACTTCCACAGATACGCAGTATTTT. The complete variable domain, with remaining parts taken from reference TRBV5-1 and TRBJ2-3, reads KAGVTQTPRYLIKTRGQQVTLSCSPISGHRSVSWYQQTPGQGLQFLFEYFSETQRNKGNFPGRFSGRQFSNSRSEMNVSTLELGDSALYLCASSLVTSTDTQYFGPGTRLTVL.